This TCR beta chain emerged from a study of STAT3 mutations in large granular lymphocyte leukemia. A single count supports this clone. Its matching antigen is unknown. Approximately 40,000 productive templates were obtained per sample on average. Profiling relied on immunoSEQ multiplex PCR, and the TCRdb table lists in-frame clones only, not all of them. The sample has 15,000 to 18,000 clones, nearly 95% seen once; the top ten hold less than 9.5%. Notes on the study in general: Some patients had persisting codominant clonotypes that could mask small clones. In T-cell large granular lymphocyte leukemia, about half of patients showed multiple immunodominant subclonotypes. Treatment regimens differed across patients between samplings. In about 35% of the 18 patients, new TCR clonotypes emerged after therapy.

Germline V gene sequence: CDR1 SGHRS, CDR2 YFSETQ. Trimming cost V 0 bases and J 6 bases; bases outside gene matches: 4. The CDR3 runs to 14 residues. Sequenced material: peripheral blood mononuclear cells. V usage is TRBV5-1 and J usage is TRBJ2-3, with 7 nucleotides matching TRBD2. The TCR sequence derives from a woman in her fifties or sixties with T-cell large granular lymphocyte leukemia. Some clones in this sample may be carry-over from other donors' samples. In DNA form, the CDR3 reads TGCGCCAGCAGCTTGGGACTAGCAGAGGATACGCAGTATTTT. Amino acid sequence: CASSLGLAEDTQYF. Combining the CDR3 with reference TRBV5-1 and TRBJ2-3 gives the whole variable domain KAGVTQTPRYLIKTRGQQVTLSCSPISGHRSVSWYQQTPGQGLQFLFEYFSETQRNKGNFPGRFSGRQFSNSRSEMNVSTLELGDSALYLCASSLGLAEDTQYFGPGTRLTVL.